This T cell receptor (beta chain) was identified in a study of CD8+ T cells in alopecia areata. CDR3 length: 14 amino acids. V shed 7 bases, J shed 2 bases, and the junction held 8 bases outside the gene matches. The germline CDR1 and CDR2 sequences are SQVTM and ANQGSEA. It was cDNA, reverse transcribed from extracted RNA, that served as the sequencing template. Only in-frame clones appear in the TCRdb table, and some are missing; sequencing was by immunoSEQ multiplex PCR. The sample has roughly 150,000 clones; 58% are singletons. This clonotype was sampled from a human donor with alopecia areata. The material sequenced was CD4+ T cells sorted from blood, taken at week 0. V usage is TRBV29-1 and J usage is TRBJ1-5; 7 nucleotides align to TRBD1. The CDR3 spells CSAREGGGNQPQHF. CDR3 DNA: TGCAGCGCCCGGGAAGGGGGCGGCAATCAGCCCCAGCATTTT.